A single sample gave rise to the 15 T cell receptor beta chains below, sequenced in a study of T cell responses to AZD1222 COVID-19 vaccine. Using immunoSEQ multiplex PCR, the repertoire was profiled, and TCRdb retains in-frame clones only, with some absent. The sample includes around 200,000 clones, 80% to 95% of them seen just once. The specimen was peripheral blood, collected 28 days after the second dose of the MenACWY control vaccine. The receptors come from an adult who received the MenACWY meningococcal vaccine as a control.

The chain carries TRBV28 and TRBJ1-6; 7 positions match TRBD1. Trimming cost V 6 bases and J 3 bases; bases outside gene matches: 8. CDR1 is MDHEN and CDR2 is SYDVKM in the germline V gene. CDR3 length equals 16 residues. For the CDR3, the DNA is TGTGCCAGCAGAGGCCCAGGGGGGTTCTATAATTCACCCCTCCACTTT. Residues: CASRGPGGFYNSPLHF. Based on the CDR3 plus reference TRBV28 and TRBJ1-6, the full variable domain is DVKVTQSSRYLVKRTGEKVFLECVQDMDHENMFWYRQDPGLGLRLIYFSYDVKMKEKGDIPEGYSVSREKKERFSLILESASTNQTSMYLCASRGPGGFYNSPLHFGNGTRLTVT.

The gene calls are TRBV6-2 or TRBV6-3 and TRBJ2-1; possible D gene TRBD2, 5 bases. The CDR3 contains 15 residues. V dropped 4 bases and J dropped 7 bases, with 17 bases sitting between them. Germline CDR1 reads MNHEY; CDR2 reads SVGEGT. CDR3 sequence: CASSLRSTKRNEQFF. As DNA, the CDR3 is TGTGCCAGCAGTTTAAGGTCCACTAAGCGGAATGAGCAGTTCTTC.

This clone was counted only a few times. The CDR3 is CASSPGLAGAFRQFF. The CDR3, as DNA: TGTGCCAGCAGTCCGGGACTAGCGGGGGCCTTTAGGCAGTTCTTC. J is TRBJ2-1 and V is TRBV27; TRBD2 aligns across 14 bases. Germline CDR1 is MNHEY and CDR2 is SMNVEV (reference sequence). Losses at the gene ends were 5 bases for V and 12 bases for J; bases not matched to a gene: 9. This CDR3 comprises 15 residues.

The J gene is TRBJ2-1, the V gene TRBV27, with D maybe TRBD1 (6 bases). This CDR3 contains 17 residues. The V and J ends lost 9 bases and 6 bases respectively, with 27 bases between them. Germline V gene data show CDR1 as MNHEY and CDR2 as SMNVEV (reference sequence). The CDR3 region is CARETGVQLGFCNEQFF. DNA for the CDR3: TGTGCCAGGGAGACAGGTGTACAATTGGGGTTTTGCAATGAGCAGTTCTTC.

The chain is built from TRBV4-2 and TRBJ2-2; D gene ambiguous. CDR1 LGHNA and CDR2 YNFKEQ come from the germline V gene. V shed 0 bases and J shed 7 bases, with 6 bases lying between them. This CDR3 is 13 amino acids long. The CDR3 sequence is CASSQEADGELFF. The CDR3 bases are TGTGCCAGCAGCCAAGAAGCTGACGGGGAGCTGTTTTTT.

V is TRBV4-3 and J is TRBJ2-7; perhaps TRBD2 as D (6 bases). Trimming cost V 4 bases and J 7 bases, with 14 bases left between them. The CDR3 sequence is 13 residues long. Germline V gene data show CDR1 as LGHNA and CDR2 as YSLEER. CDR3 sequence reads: CASSRLLGREQYF. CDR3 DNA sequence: TGCGCCAGCAGCCGCCTTCTGGGGAGGGAGCAGTACTTC.

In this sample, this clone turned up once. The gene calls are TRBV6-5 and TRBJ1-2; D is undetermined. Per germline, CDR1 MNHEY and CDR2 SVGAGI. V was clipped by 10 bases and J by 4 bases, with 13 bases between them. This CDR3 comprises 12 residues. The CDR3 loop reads CATKPLGYGYTF. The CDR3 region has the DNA TGTGCCACCAAGCCGTTGGGCTATGGCTACACCTTC.

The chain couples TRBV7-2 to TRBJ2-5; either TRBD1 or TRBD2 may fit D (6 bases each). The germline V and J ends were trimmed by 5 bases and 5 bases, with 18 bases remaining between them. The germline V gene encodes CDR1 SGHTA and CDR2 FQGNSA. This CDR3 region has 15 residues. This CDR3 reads CASSPWGVGAETQYF. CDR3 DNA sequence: TGTGCCAGCAGCCCGTGGGGGGTGGGGGCTGAGACCCAGTACTTC.

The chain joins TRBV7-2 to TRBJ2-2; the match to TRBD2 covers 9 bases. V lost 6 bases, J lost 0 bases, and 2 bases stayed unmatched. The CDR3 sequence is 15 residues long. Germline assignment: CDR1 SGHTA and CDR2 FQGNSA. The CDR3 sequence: CASRPSGANTGELFF. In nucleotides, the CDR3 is TGTGCCAGCAGACCTAGCGGGGCGAACACCGGGGAGCTGTTTTTT.

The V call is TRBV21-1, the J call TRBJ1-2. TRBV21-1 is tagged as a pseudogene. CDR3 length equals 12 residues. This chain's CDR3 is CASSKHAYGYTF. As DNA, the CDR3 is TGTGCCAGCAGCAAACATGCTTATGGCTACACCTTC.

CDR3 coding DNA: TGTGCCAGCTCACCCCAGACAGGGGAAGATAATTCACCCCTCCACTTT. Its translation: CASSPQTGEDNSPLHF. The V and J genes are TRBV18 and TRBJ1-6; TRBD1 matches at 8 bases. V lost 3 bases to trimming and J lost 5 bases; unmatched junction nucleotides: 6. CDR1 and CDR2 (germline): KGHSH, LQKENI. CDR3 length equals 16 residues.

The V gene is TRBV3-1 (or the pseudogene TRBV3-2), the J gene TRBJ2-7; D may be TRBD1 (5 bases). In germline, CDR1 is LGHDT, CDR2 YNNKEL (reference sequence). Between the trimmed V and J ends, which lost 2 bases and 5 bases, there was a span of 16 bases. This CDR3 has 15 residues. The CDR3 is CASSQPYRSVHEQYF. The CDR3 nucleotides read TGTGCCAGCAGCCAACCTTACAGGAGTGTCCACGAGCAGTACTTC.

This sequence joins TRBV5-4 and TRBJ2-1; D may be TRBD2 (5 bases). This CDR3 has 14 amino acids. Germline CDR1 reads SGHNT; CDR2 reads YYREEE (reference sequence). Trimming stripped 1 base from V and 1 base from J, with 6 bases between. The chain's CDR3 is CASSLRGSYNEQFF. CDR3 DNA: TGTGCCAGCAGCTTGCGAGGGTCCTACAATGAGCAGTTCTTC.

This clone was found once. The CDR3 coding sequence is TGTGCCAGCAGCCAGGGGGCGCGGGTCCCTGAAGCTTTCTTT. It codes for CASSQGARVPEAFF. V gene TRBV6-6 combines with J gene TRBJ1-1; the match to TRBD1 covers 8 bases. Per the germline V gene, CDR1 is MNHNY and CDR2 is SVGAGI (reference sequence). Trimming removed 6 bases from V and 6 bases from J; junction bases left unmatched: 9. This CDR3 has 14 residues.

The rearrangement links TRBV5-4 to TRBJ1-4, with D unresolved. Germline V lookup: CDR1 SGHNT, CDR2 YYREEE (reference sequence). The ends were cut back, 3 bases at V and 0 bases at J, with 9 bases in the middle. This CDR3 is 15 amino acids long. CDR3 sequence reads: CASSSDGATNEKLFF. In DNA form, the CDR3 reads TGTGCCAGCAGCTCCGACGGAGCAACTAATGAAAAACTGTTTTTT.